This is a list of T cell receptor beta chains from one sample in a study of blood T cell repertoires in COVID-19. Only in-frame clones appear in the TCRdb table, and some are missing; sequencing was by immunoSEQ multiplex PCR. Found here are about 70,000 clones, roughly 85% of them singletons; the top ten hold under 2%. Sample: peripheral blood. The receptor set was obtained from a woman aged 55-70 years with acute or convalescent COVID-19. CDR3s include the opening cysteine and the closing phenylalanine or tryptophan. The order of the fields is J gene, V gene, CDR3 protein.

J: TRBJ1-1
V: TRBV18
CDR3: CASSRLPGGTNTEAFF

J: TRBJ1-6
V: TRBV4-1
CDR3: CASSQDDLGNSPLHF

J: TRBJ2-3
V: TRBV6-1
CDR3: CASSKAGARADTQYF

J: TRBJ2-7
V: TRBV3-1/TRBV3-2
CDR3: CASSQTGQLRF

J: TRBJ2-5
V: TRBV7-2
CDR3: CASSLRRGETQYF

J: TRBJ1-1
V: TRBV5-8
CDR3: CASSLRGGGTEAFF

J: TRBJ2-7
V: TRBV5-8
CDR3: CASSPGTQEVYEQYF

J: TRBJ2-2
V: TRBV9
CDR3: CASSGSGFHTGELFF

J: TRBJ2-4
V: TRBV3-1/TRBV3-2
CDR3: CASSQTQGTKNIQYF

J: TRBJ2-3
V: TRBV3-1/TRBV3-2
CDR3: CASSQVQDNTDTQYF

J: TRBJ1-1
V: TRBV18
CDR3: CASSQDSLAAGTEAFF

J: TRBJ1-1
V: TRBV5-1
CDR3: CASSPQGSDTEAFF

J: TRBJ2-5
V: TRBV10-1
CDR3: CASSESAQRGTQYF

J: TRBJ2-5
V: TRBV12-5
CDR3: CASAIDRQTQYF

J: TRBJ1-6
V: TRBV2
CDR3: CASSENIGGNSPLHF

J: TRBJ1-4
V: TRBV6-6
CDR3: CASSDRGGYEKLFF

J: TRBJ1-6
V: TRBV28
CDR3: CASSLGTEETLHF

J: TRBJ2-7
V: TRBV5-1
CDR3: CASSRGTGRYEQYF

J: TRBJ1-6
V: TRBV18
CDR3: CASSGQVMNSPLHF

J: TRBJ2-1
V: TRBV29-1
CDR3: CSGNRGGNEQFF

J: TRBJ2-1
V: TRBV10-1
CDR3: CASSEIGRNHNEQFF

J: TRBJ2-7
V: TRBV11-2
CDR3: CASSLGVAYEQYF

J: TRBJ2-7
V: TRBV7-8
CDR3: CASSSPGQGAYEQYF

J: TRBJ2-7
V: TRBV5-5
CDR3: CASSGRGQGAEQYF

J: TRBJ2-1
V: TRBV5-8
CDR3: CASSFGTGWNEQFF

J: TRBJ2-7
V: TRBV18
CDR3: CASSPGLQASSYEQYF

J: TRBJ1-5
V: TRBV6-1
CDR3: CASSEGNRANQPQHF

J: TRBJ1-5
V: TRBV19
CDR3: CASTYGTGGGQPQHF

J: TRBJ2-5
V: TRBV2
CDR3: CASSKNRVYGETQYF

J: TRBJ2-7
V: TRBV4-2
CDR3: CASSQSLSGDGLYEQYF

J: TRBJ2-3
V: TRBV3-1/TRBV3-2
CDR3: CASSQIRLAVKTSTDTQYF

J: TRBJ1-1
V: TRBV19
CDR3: CASRATYRAYSVNTEAFF

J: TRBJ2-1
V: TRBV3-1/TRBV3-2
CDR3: CASRSTSVNEQFF

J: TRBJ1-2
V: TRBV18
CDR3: CASSPPSIQGYGYTF

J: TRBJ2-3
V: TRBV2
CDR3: CASTETLAGTDTQYF

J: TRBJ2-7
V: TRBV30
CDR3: CAWTGWASYEQYF